These T cell receptor beta chains were read from a single sample in a study of patients and donors after allogeneic stem cell transplantation. Each CDR3 protein gets one entry after TCRdb re-called the RT-PCR reads with MiXCR. The sample includes roughly 880,000 distinct CDR3 sequences, more than 15% of them seen just once. Sequencing input: blood, either unsorted or a sorted T cell fraction (not recorded which). These receptors all stem from a human donor who was either an allogeneic HSCT recipient or a stem cell or donor lymphocyte infusion donor (not recorded which). It is not recorded whose cells these are; they may come from a transplant donor. Each CDR3 is given with its conserved first and last residue. The D gene is left open where the match is weak. Clone size, where shown, is once, few, many, or a class for clones that have expanded.

D: TRBD2
size: few
J: TRBJ2-2
V: TRBV6-4
CDR3: CASSVTGGSYTGELFF
DNA: TGTGCCAGCAGTGTCACGGGAGGGTCTTACACCGGGGAGCTGTTTTTT

D: -
size: -
J: TRBJ1-5
V: TRBV6-1
CDR3: CASSEGGHKGQPQHF
DNA: TGTGCCAGCAGTGAAGGCGGCCATAAGGGGCAGCCCCAGCATTTT

D: TRBD2
size: -
J: TRBJ2-7
V: TRBV30
CDR3: CAWTGGTYEQYF
DNA: TGTGCCTGGACGGGAGGGACCTACGAGCAGTACTTC

D: -
size: many
J: TRBJ1-1
V: TRBV5-1
CDR3: CASSPGGLNTEAFF
DNA: TGCGCCAGCAGCCCTGGGGGGCTGAACACTGAAGCTTTCTTT

D: -
size: few
J: TRBJ2-7
V: TRBV30
CDR3: CAWRIAYEQYF
DNA: TGTGCCTGGAGAATAGCCTACGAGCAGTACTTC

D: -
size: -
J: TRBJ2-2
V: TRBV2
CDR3: CASRWRGSGSTGELFF
DNA: TGTGCCAGCCGGTGGAGAGGGAGCGGGTCCACCGGGGAGCTGTTTTTT

D: -
size: -
J: TRBJ1-5
V: TRBV7-2
CDR3: CASSLGAPGASQPQHF
DNA: TGTGCCAGCAGCTTAGGGGCCCCAGGGGCTAGTCAGCCCCAGCATTTT

D: TRBD1
size: -
J: TRBJ2-1
V: TRBV30
CDR3: CAWSGDRESYNEQFF
DNA: TGTGCCTGGAGTGGGGACAGGGAATCCTACAATGAGCAGTTCTTC

D: -
size: -
J: TRBJ1-5
V: TRBV5-1
CDR3: CASSPAFNQPQHF
DNA: TGCGCCAGCAGCCCAGCATTTAATCAGCCCCAGCATTTT

D: -
size: -
J: TRBJ2-5
V: TRBV29-1
CDR3: CSVDGLQGEETQYF
DNA: TGCAGCGTTGACGGCTTACAGGGTGAGGAGACCCAGTACTTC

D: TRBD2
size: -
J: TRBJ2-1
V: TRBV2
CDR3: CASRRRDYHNEQFF
DNA: TGTGCCAGCAGACGACGGGACTACCACAATGAGCAGTTCTTC

D: -
size: -
J: TRBJ2-7
V: TRBV20-1
CDR3: CSARPKDYEQYF
DNA: TGCAGTGCTAGACCCAAGGACTACGAGCAGTACTTC

D: -
size: -
J: TRBJ1-2
V: TRBV2
CDR3: CASTTGNYGYTF
DNA: TGTGCCAGCACCACGGGGAACTATGGCTACACCTTC

D: -
size: few
J: TRBJ2-1
V: TRBV4-3
CDR3: CASSQDTASVGMRDEQFF
DNA: TGCGCCAGCAGCCAAGATACGGCTAGCGTGGGCATGAGGGATGAGCAGTTCTTC

D: -
size: -
J: TRBJ1-5
V: TRBV20-1
CDR3: CSARDRRTDQPQHF
DNA: TGCAGTGCTAGAGATCGGAGGACCGATCAGCCCCAGCATTTT

D: TRBD1
size: -
J: TRBJ2-3
V: TRBV20-1
CDR3: CSAIDRGRATDTQYF
DNA: TGCAGTGCTATCGACAGGGGGCGAGCCACAGATACGCAGTATTTT

D: -
size: few
J: TRBJ2-3
V: TRBV10-3
CDR3: CAISEMRSTDTQYF
DNA: TGTGCCATCAGTGAAATGAGGTCCACAGATACGCAGTATTTT

D: TRBD1
size: -
J: TRBJ2-4
V: TRBV20-1
CDR3: CSAMGLGQKNIQYF
DNA: TGCAGTGCTATGGGGTTGGGACAGAAAAACATTCAGTACTTC

D: -
size: -
J: TRBJ1-5
V: TRBV6-1
CDR3: CASRPTHNSNQPQHF
DNA: TGTGCCAGCAGACCGACACATAATAGCAATCAGCCCCAGCATTTT

D: -
size: few
J: TRBJ1-2
V: TRBV12-3/TRBV12-4
CDR3: CASSSRTPNYGYTF
DNA: TGTGCCAGCAGTTCCAGGACACCAAACTATGGCTACACCTTC

D: TRBD1
size: few
J: TRBJ1-6
V: TRBV12-3/TRBV12-4
CDR3: CASSRTGSASPLHF
DNA: TGTGCCAGCAGTCGGACAGGGAGTGCCTCACCCCTCCACTTT

D: -
size: -
J: TRBJ1-6
V: TRBV20-1
CDR3: CSARGWGSSSYNSSLHF
DNA: TGCAGTGCTAGGGGGTGGGGCAGTAGCTCCTATAATTCATCCCTCCACTTT

D: -
size: many
J: TRBJ2-3
V: TRBV24-1
CDR3: CATSASTDTQYF
DNA: TGTGCCACCAGTGCCAGCACAGATACGCAGTATTTT

D: TRBD1
size: -
J: TRBJ2-7
V: TRBV5-1
CDR3: CASSLDGTASYEQYF
DNA: TGCGCCAGCAGCTTGGATGGGACAGCATCCTACGAGCAGTACTTC

D: -
size: few
J: TRBJ2-7
V: TRBV12-3/TRBV12-4
CDR3: CASSSDSRVTYEQYF
DNA: TGTGCCAGCAGCTCGGACAGCCGGGTCACCTACGAGCAGTACTTC

D: -
size: -
J: TRBJ2-7
V: TRBV7-9
CDR3: CASSRGSLTYEQYF
DNA: TGTGCCAGCAGCCGAGGGAGTCTCACCTACGAGCAGTACTTC

D: -
size: -
J: TRBJ2-7
V: TRBV5-1
CDR3: CASSLVSNRGGPSYEQYF
DNA: TGCGCCAGCAGCTTGGTATCGAATCGAGGGGGGCCCTCCTACGAGCAGTACTTC

D: -
size: -
J: TRBJ2-4
V: TRBV11-2
CDR3: CASSSTGLAKNIQYF
DNA: TGTGCCAGCAGCTCTACAGGGTTGGCCAAAAACATTCAGTACTTC

D: -
size: many
J: TRBJ2-1
V: TRBV12-3/TRBV12-4
CDR3: CASSFDGNNEQFF
DNA: TGTGCCAGCAGTTTTGACGGAAACAATGAGCAGTTCTTC

D: TRBD1
size: -
J: TRBJ1-2
V: TRBV12-3/TRBV12-4
CDR3: CASSLVGQRNYGYTF
DNA: TGTGCCAGCAGTTTAGTGGGACAGAGGAACTATGGCTACACCTTC

D: -
size: few
J: TRBJ2-6
V: TRBV5-6
CDR3: CASSLEAGVSGANVLTF
DNA: TGTGCCAGCAGCTTGGAGGCAGGGGTGTCTGGGGCCAACGTCCTGACTTTC

D: TRBD1
size: -
J: TRBJ1-1
V: TRBV3-1
CDR3: CASSRQGSGAFF
DNA: TGTGCCAGCAGCCGACAGGGGTCAGGAGCTTTCTTT

D: -
size: -
J: TRBJ2-3
V: TRBV20-1
CDR3: CSARDPRKDTQYF
DNA: TGCAGTGCTAGAGATCCAAGAAAAGATACGCAGTATTTT

D: TRBD1
size: -
J: TRBJ1-4
V: TRBV10-3
CDR3: CAITGADYEKLFF
DNA: TGTGCCATTACAGGGGCCGATTATGAAAAACTGTTTTTT

D: -
size: many
J: TRBJ2-2
V: TRBV12-3/TRBV12-4
CDR3: CASSSGRGASNTGELFF
DNA: TGTGCCAGCAGTTCCGGTAGGGGGGCCTCGAACACCGGGGAGCTGTTTTTT

D: TRBD1
size: -
J: TRBJ1-2
V: TRBV5-1
CDR3: CASSVTGQGHGYTF
DNA: TGCGCCAGCAGCGTAACGGGACAGGGGCATGGCTACACCTTC

D: -
size: -
J: TRBJ1-2
V: TRBV20-1
CDR3: CSARQLGNYGYTF
DNA: TGCAGTGCTCGACAACTGGGAAACTATGGCTACACCTTC

D: TRBD1
size: few
J: TRBJ1-5
V: TRBV30
CDR3: CAWSVPWDRRNQPQHF
DNA: TGTGCCTGGAGTGTACCCTGGGACAGGCGGAATCAGCCCCAGCATTTT

D: -
size: -
J: TRBJ2-7
V: TRBV30
CDR3: CAWSAGASYEQYF
DNA: TGTGCCTGGAGTGCCGGGGCCTCCTACGAGCAGTACTTC

D: TRBD1
size: -
J: TRBJ2-7
V: TRBV5-1
CDR3: CASSLEGQVSYEQYF
DNA: TGCGCCAGCAGCTTGGAGGGACAGGTTTCCTACGAGCAGTACTTC

D: -
size: few
J: TRBJ2-1
V: TRBV9
CDR3: CASSVVGRSVSYNEQFF
DNA: TGTGCCAGCAGCGTAGTAGGTCGGTCAGTCTCCTACAATGAGCAGTTCTTC

D: -
size: many
J: TRBJ2-7
V: TRBV28
CDR3: CASTSQGFWEQYF
DNA: TGTGCCAGTACCTCCCAAGGTTTTTGGGAGCAGTACTTC

D: -
size: -
J: TRBJ2-7
V: TRBV5-4
CDR3: CASRYRDDNEQYF
DNA: TGTGCCAGCAGATACCGGGATGACAACGAGCAGTACTTC

D: TRBD1
size: few
J: TRBJ1-1
V: TRBV15
CDR3: CATSSRTGSYEAFF
DNA: TGTGCCACCAGCAGTCGGACAGGGTCATACGAAGCTTTCTTT

D: TRBD2
size: -
J: TRBJ2-3
V: TRBV29-1
CDR3: CSVPGLAVTDTQYF
DNA: TGCAGCGTTCCGGGACTAGCGGTCACAGATACGCAGTATTTT

D: -
size: -
J: TRBJ2-6
V: TRBV4-2
CDR3: CASSQDGEGALGANVLTF
DNA: TGTGCCAGCAGCCAAGATGGGGAGGGGGCGCTTGGGGCCAACGTCCTGACTTTC

D: -
size: -
J: TRBJ2-5
V: TRBV6-2/TRBV6-3
CDR3: CASRSQETQYF
DNA: TGTGCCAGCAGGAGTCAAGAGACCCAGTACTTC

D: TRBD1
size: few
J: TRBJ1-1
V: TRBV7-9
CDR3: CASSPRTGVEAFF
DNA: TGTGCCAGCAGCCCAAGGACAGGAGTTGAAGCTTTCTTT

D: -
size: -
J: TRBJ1-4
V: TRBV18
CDR3: CASSPAQVQGEKLFF
DNA: TGTGCCAGCTCACCAGCCCAGGTTCAGGGTGAAAAACTGTTTTTT

D: -
size: many
J: TRBJ1-2
V: TRBV4-3
CDR3: CASSQYPGQSNYGYTF
DNA: TGCGCCAGCAGCCAATACCCGGGGCAGAGTAACTATGGCTACACCTTC

D: TRBD1
size: -
J: TRBJ2-7
V: TRBV18
CDR3: CASSPHGTGDEQYF
DNA: TGTGCCAGCTCGCCGCATGGGACAGGGGACGAGCAGTACTTC

D: TRBD1
size: few
J: TRBJ2-3
V: TRBV6-1
CDR3: CASSPVGTGVTTDTQYF
DNA: TGTGCCAGCAGTCCAGTTGGGACAGGGGTCACTACAGATACGCAGTATTTT

D: -
size: -
J: TRBJ2-5
V: TRBV7-6
CDR3: CASSLGPVTRGGQETQYF
DNA: TGTGCCAGCAGCTTAGGACCCGTAACAAGGGGGGGGCAAGAGACCCAGTACTTC

D: TRBD1
size: few
J: TRBJ2-7
V: TRBV20-1
CDR3: CSARYGTATYEQYF
DNA: TGCAGTGCTAGATACGGGACAGCGACCTACGAGCAGTACTTC

D: -
size: few
J: TRBJ1-5
V: TRBV7-9
CDR3: CASSLAGGQSNQPQHF
DNA: TGTGCCAGCAGCTTAGCCGGGGGACAAAGCAATCAGCCCCAGCATTTT

D: TRBD2
size: few
J: TRBJ2-7
V: TRBV25-1
CDR3: CASRIIGLAGDRRYF
DNA: TGTGCCAGCAGAATAATAGGACTAGCGGGGGATCGAAGGTACTTC

D: TRBD2
size: -
J: TRBJ2-2
V: TRBV6-5
CDR3: CASSLFWEGQNTGELFF
DNA: TGTGCCAGCAGTTTATTTTGGGAGGGCCAGAACACCGGGGAGCTGTTTTTT